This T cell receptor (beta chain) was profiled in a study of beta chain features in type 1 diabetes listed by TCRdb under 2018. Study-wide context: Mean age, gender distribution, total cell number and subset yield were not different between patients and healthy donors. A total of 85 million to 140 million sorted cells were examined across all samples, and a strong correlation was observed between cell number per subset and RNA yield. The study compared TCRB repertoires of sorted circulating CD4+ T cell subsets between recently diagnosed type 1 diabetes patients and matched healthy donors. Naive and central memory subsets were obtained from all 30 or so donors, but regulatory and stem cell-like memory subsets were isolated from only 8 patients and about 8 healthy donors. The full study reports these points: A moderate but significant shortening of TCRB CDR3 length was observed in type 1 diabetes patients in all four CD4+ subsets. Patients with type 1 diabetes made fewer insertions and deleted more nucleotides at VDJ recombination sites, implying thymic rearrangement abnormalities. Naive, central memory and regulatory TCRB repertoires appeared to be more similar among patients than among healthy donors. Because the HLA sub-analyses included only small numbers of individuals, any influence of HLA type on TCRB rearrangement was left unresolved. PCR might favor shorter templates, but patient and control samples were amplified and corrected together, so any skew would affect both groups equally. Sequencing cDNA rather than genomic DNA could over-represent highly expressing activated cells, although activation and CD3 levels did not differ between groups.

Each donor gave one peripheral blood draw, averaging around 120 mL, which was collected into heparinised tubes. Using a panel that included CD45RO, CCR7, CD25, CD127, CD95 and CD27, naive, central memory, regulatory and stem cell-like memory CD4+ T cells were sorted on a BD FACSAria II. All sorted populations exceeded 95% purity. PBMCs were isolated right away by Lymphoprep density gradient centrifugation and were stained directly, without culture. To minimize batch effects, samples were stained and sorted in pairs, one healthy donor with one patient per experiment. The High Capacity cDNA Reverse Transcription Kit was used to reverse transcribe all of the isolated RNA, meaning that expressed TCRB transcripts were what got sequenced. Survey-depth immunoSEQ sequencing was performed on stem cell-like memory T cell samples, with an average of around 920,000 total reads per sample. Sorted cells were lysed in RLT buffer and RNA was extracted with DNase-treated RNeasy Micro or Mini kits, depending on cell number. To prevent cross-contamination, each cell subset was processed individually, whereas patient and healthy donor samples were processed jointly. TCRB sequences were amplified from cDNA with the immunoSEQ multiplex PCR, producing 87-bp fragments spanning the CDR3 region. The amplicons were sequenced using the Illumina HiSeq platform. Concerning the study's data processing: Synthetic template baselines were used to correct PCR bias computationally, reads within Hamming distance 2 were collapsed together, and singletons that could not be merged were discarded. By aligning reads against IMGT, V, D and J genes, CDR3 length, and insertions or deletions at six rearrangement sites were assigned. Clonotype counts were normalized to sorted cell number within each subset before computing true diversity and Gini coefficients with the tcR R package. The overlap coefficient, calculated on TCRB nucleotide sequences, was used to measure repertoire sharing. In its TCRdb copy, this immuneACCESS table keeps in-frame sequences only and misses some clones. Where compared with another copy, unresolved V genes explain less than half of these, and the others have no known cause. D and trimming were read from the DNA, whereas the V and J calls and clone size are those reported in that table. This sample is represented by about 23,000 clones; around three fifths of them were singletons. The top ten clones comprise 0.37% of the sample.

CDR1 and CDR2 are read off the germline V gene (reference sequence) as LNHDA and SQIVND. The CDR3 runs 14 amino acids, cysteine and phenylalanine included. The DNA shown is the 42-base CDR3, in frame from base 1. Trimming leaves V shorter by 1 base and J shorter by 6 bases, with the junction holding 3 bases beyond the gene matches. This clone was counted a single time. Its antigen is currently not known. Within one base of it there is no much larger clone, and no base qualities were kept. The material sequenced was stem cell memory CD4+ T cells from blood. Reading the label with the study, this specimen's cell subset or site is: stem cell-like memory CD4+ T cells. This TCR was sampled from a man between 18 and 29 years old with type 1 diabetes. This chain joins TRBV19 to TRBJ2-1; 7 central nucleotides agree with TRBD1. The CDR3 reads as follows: CASSIVGGLNEQFF. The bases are TGTGCCAGTAGTATAGTAGGGGGCCTCAATGAGCAGTTCTTC. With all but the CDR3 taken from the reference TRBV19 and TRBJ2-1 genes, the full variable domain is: DGGITQSPKYLFRKEGQNVTLSCEQNLNHDAMYWYRQDPGQGLRLIYYSQIVNDFQKGDIAEGYSVSREKKESFPLTVTSAQKNPTAFYLCASSIVGGLNEQFFGPGTRLTVL.